This entry lists 8 T cell receptor beta chains sequenced from one sample in a study of CD8+ T cells in alopecia areata. Treatment described: oral pan-JAK inhibitor, 5-10 mg twice daily. RNA extraction and reverse transcription yielded cDNA as sequencing template. TCRdb's copy holds only in-frame clones and misses some; the assay was immunoSEQ multiplex PCR. In the table there are more than 150,000 clones, roughly half of which are singletons. The sample consisted of CD8+ T cells sorted from blood, taken between weeks 51 and 54, from a patient treated with tofacitinib. The source of these receptors is a human donor with alopecia areata.

The V and J genes are TRBV5-1 and TRBJ2-7; the D is unclear. V shed 5 bases and J shed 0 bases, with 9 bases lying between them. The germline CDR1 and CDR2 sequences are SGHRS and YFSETQ. CDR3 size: 13 residues. CDR3 in amino acids: CASRGENSYEQYF. The CDR3 nucleotides read TGCGCCAGCAGAGGTGAGAACTCCTACGAGCAGTACTTC.

This chain links TRBV11-2 with TRBJ2-5; TRBD2 matches at 13 bases. Germline V gene lookup returns CDR1 SGHAT and CDR2 FQNNGV. After removal of 1 base from V and 0 bases from J, the junction contained 5 bases not matched to a gene. The CDR3 runs to 18 residues. CDR3 coding DNA: TGTGCCAGCAGCTTAGTAGCGGGACTAGCGGGGTACCAAGAGACCCAGTACTTC. It yields the protein CASSLVAGLAGYQETQYF.

The chain has TRBV5-1 and TRBJ2-5; no firm D call. Trimming left V 4 bases short and J 0 bases short, with 19 bases between. Germline CDR1 is SGHRS and CDR2 is YFSETQ. The CDR3 has 17 amino acids. CDR3 residues: CASSPASLKIYQETQYF. CDR3 sequence (DNA): TGCGCCAGCAGCCCCGCCTCGCTTAAGATATACCAAGAGACCCAGTACTTC. Using reference TRBV5-1 and TRBJ2-5 for the parts outside the CDR3, the full variable domain is KAGVTQTPRYLIKTRGQQVTLSCSPISGHRSVSWYQQTPGQGLQFLFEYFSETQRNKGNFPGRFSGRQFSNSRSEMNVSTLELGDSALYLCASSPASLKIYQETQYFGPGTRLLVL.

This clone was picked up a small number of times. V is TRBV19 and J is TRBJ1-1; the D is unclear. The length of the CDR3 is 14 residues. Deletions cut 5 bases from V and 8 bases from J, with 18 bases between. Looked up from germline, CDR1 is LNHDA and CDR2 is SQIVND (reference sequence). The CDR3 coding sequence is TGTGCCAGTAGTCCAGGACTCAAACACCGGGAAGCTTTCTTT. It yields the protein CASSPGLKHREAFF.

The chain uses TRBV4-1 and TRBJ2-2; D unclear. Germline lookup yields CDR1 MGHRA and CDR2 YSYEKL. CDR3 length: 14 residues. V dropped 4 bases and J dropped 1 base, with 7 bases sitting between them. The CDR3 DNA sequence: TGCGCCAGCAGCCCACAGCTGAACACCGGGGAGCTGTTTTTT. It specifies CASSPQLNTGELFF.

There are a few counts of this clone. The genes are TRBV11-2 and TRBJ2-1, with TRBD2 identical over 13 bases. V was pared by 5 bases and J by 2 bases, with 3 bases of the junction left unmatched. CDR1 is SGHAT, CDR2 FQNNGV, per germline. The CDR3 runs 16 residues. CDR3 protein: CASSTSGGVPYNEQFF. CDR3 bases: TGTGCCAGCAGCACTAGCGGGGGGGTTCCCTACAATGAGCAGTTCTTC.

This rearrangement joins TRBV25-1 to TRBJ1-5, with 8 positions matching TRBD1. Germline lookup yields CDR1 MGHDK and CDR2 SYGVNS. V lost 8 bases to trimming and J lost 4 bases; unmatched junction nucleotides: 7. The CDR3 totals 14 residues. CDR3 region: CASLGQGWNQPQHF. The CDR3 DNA follows: TGTGCCAGCCTCGGACAGGGATGGAATCAGCCCCAGCATTTT.

The chain has TRBV29-1 and TRBJ2-1; 7 bases fit TRBD2. The V and J ends lost 4 bases and 2 bases, in that order; junction bases with no gene match: 11. Germline CDR1 is SQVTM and CDR2 is ANQGSEA. This CDR3 has 16 residues. The CDR3 region is CSVGELGEGTYNEQFF. CDR3 DNA sequence: TGCAGCGTTGGGGAGCTGGGGGAGGGGACCTACAATGAGCAGTTCTTC.